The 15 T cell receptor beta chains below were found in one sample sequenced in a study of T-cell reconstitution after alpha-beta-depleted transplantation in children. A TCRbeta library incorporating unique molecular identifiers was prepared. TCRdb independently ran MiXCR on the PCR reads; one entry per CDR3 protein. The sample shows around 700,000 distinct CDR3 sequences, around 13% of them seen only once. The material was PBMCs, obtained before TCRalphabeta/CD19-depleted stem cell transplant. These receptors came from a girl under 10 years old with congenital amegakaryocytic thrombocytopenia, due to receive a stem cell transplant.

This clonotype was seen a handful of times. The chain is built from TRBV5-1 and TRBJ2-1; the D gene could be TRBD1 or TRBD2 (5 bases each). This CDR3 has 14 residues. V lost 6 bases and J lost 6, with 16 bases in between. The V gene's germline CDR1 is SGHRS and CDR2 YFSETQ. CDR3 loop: CASTRDPRANEQFF. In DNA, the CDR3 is TGCGCCAGCACTCGGGACCCCCGGGCCAATGAGCAGTTCTTC.

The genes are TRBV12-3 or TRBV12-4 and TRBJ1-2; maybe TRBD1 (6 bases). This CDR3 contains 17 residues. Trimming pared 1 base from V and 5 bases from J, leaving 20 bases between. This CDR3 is CASSLGGGGGRRYGYTF. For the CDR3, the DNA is TGTGCCAGCAGTTTAGGGGGGGGAGGGGGACGGCGGTATGGCTACACCTTC.

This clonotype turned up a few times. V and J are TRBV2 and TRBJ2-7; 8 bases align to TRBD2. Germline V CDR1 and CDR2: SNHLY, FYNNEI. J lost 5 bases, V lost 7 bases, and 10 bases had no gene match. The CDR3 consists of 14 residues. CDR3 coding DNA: TGTGCCAGCAAAAGGACTAGCATTAACGACGAGCAGTACTTC. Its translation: CASKRTSINDEQYF. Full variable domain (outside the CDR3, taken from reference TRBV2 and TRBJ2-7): EPEVTQTPSHQVTQMGQEVILRCVPISNHLYFYWYRQILGQKVEFLVSFYNNEISEKSEIFDDQFSVERPDGSNFTLKIRSTKLEDSAMYFCASKRTSINDEQYFGPGTRLTVT.

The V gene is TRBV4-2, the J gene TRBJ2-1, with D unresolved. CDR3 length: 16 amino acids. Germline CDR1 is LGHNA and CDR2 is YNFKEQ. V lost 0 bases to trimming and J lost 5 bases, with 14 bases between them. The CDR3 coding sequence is TGTGCCAGCAGCCAAGAGCGGACCCTTAAGAACAATGAGCAGTTCTTC. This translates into CASSQERTLKNNEQFF.

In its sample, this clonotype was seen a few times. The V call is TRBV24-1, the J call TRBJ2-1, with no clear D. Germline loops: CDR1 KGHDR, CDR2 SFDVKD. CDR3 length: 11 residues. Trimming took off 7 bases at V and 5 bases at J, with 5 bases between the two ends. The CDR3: CATRGDNEQFF. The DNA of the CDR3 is TGTGCCACCAGGGGTGACAATGAGCAGTTCTTC.

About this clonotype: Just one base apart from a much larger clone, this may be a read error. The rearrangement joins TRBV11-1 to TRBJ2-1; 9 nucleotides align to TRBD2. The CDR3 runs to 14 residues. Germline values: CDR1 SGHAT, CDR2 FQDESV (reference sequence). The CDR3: CAGSESGRYNEQFF. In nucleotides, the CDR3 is TGTGCCGGCAGCGAAAGCGGGAGGTACAATGAGCAGTTCTTC.

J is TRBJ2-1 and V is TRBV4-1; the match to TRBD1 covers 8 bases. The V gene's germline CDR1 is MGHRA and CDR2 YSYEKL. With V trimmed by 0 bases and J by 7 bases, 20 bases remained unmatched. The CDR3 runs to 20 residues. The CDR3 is CASSQDPPGRDRMYGNEQFF. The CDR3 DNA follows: TGCGCCAGCAGCCAAGACCCCCCCGGCCGGGACAGGATGTATGGGAATGAGCAGTTCTTC.

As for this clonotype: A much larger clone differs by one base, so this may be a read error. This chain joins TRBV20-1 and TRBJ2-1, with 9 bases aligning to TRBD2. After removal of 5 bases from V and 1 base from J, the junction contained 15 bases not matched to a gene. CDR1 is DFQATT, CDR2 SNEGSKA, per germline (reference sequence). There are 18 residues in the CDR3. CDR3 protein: CSAFSGSPELGSYNEQFF. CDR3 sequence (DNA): TGCAGTGCTTTTAGCGGGAGCCCCGAGCTCGGATCCTACAATGAGCAGTTCTTC.

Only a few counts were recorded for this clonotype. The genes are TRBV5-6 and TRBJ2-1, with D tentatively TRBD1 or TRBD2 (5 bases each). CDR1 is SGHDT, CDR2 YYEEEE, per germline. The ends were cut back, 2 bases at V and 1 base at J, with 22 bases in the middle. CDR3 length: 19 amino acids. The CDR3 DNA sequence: TGTGCCAGCAGCTTCGGGGACGGGCGATATTTCGCATCCTACAATGAGCAGTTCTTC. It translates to CASSFGDGRYFASYNEQFF.

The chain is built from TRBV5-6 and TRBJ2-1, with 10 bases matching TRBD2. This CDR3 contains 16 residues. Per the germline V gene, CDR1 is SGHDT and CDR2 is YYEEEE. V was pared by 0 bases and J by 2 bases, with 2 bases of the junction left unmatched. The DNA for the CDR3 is TGTGCCAGCAGCTTGGTGGGACTAGCGACCTACAATGAGCAGTTCTTC. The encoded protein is CASSLVGLATYNEQFF.

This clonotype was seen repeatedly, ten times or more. The CDR3 sequence is CSARVPFGGYLQETQYF. In nucleotides, the CDR3 is TGCAGTGCTAGAGTACCCTTCGGGGGGTACTTACAAGAGACCCAGTACTTC. V gene TRBV20-1 combines with J gene TRBJ2-5, with 7 positions matching TRBD2. The CDR3 is 17 residues long. Germline V gene sequence: CDR1 DFQATT, CDR2 SNEGSKA (reference sequence). J gave up 2 bases and V 1 base, and 13 bases lay outside the gene matches.

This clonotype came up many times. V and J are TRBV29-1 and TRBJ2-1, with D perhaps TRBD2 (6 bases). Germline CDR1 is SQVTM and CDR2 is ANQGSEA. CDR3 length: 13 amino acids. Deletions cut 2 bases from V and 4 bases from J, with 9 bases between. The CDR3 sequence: CSVELADYNEQFF. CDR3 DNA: TGCAGCGTTGAATTAGCGGATTACAATGAGCAGTTCTTC.

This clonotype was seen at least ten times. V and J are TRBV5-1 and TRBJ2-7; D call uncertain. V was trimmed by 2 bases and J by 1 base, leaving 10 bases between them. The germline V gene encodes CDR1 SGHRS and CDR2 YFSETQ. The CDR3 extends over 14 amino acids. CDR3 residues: CASSFRQPSYEQYF. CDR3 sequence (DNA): TGCGCCAGCAGCTTTAGGCAGCCTTCCTACGAGCAGTACTTC. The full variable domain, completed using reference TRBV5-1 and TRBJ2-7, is KAGVTQTPRYLIKTRGQQVTLSCSPISGHRSVSWYQQTPGQGLQFLFEYFSETQRNKGNFPGRFSGRQFSNSRSEMNVSTLELGDSALYLCASSFRQPSYEQYFGPGTRLTVT.

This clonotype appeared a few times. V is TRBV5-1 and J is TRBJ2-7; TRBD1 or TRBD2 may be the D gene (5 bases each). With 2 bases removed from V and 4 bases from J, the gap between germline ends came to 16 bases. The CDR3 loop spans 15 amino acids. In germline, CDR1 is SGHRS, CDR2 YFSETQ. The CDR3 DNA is TGCGCCAGCAGCTTTGGGACGGCGAAGGGATACGAGCAGTACTTC. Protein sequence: CASSFGTAKGYEQYF.

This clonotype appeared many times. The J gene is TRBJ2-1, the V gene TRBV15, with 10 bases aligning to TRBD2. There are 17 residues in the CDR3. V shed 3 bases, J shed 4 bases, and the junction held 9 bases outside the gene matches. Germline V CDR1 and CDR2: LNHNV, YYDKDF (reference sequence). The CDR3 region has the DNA TGTGCCACCAGCAGTAGCCTAGCGGGAGATACTTACAATGAGCAGTTCTTC. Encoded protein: CATSSSLAGDTYNEQFF.